This T cell receptor (beta chain) came from a study of human T cells and chemical hapten exposure. Turning to the study itself: Patients got weekly scalp diphenylcyclopropenone doses over the approximately 25-week study.

TCRdb processed the RACE reads anew with MiXCR; each CDR3 protein has one entry. The table has roughly 100,000 distinct CDR3 sequences, around 35% seen once. As to time point: patch test 3, about 24 weeks after DPC sensitization. Treatment defined: therapeutic diphenylcyclopropenone sensitization with weekly scalp DPC. The V and J ends lost 6 bases and 2 bases, in that order; junction bases with no gene match: 11. The germline gives CDR1 MNHEY, CDR2 SMNVEV (reference sequence). The CDR3 has 16 amino acids. This clonotype originated in a middle-aged man with alopecia areata. Some clones in this sample may be carry-over from other donors' samples. The source material was whole blood, sampled in connection with sensitization to the hapten diphenylcyclopropenone (DPC). The chain couples TRBV27 to TRBJ2-5, with 8 bases identical to TRBD1. The CDR3 loop is CASSFWQGAGQETQYF. CDR3 bases: TGTGCCAGCAGCTTTTGGCAGGGGGCTGGACAAGAGACCCAGTACTTC.